The T cell receptor beta chain under discussion was sequenced for a study of blood T cell repertoires in COVID-19. Study-wide background: Italy, Spain and the United States were the sources of the convalescent and acute COVID-19 samples.

In germline, CDR1 is MNHNS, CDR2 SASEGT. Deletions cut 0 bases from V and 0 bases from J, with 12 bases between. CDR3 size: 18 residues. This clone was found once. Only in-frame clones appear in the TCRdb table, and some are missing; sequencing was by immunoSEQ multiplex PCR. The sample holds more than 20,000 clones; around four fifths are singletons and the top ten take 22%. This sequence joins TRBV6-1 and TRBJ2-6, with unresolved D. The clonotype originates from an older man with active or convalescent COVID-19. Sequences were obtained from peripheral blood. CDR3 in DNA: TGTGCCAGCAGTGAAGCTTCGTTTCGCAGCTCTGGGGCCAACGTCCTGACTTTC. Translation gives CASSEASFRSSGANVLTF.